This T cell receptor (beta chain) was sequenced in a study of cytomegalovirus exposure and HLA in healthy donors listed by TCRdb under 2017. For the study in its entirety: In an earlier analysis of approximately 640 of the donors, about 270 Gb of sequence data and some 120 million unique TCR beta sequences from about 179 million T cells were reported. An early release that covered about 640 HLA-typed donors contained approximately 300 gigabases of sequencing data and roughly 84 million unique TCR sequences. Of the 350 to 450 genotyped donors, over 65% fell in the genetic ancestry cluster associated with self-reported Caucasian donors. The aim of the study was to test whether cataloging public T cell receptors could identify signatures of past pathogen exposure. Using immunosequencing, the study profiled T cell repertoires from 550 to 750 subjects and related those repertoires to cytomegalovirus serostatus. Along with the approximately 620-subject first cohort, a separate validation cohort of roughly 110 different subjects was used. To predict cytomegalovirus infection status, the study combined high-throughput TCR immunosequencing, statistical association of individual TCRs with disease status, and machine learning. A later analysis re-examined previously published TCR beta repertoires from hundreds of donors and added high-resolution HLA genotyping to investigate patterns of TCR occurrence. The later analysis used no new phenotypic data to find candidate immune exposures, relying instead on TCR beta sequences and their occurrence across donors. An earlier analysis of 587 of the donors used high-throughput TCR beta sequencing to judge whether each TCR beta V gene segment behaved as functional or pseudogenic. Donor age, sex, ethnicity and CMV serostatus were compiled alongside the repertoire data. A later genetic analysis took genome-wide SNP genotypes for about 55% of the 666 donors and used that subset as a discovery cohort. All discovery cohort repertoires had been generated using a single sequencing platform. Class I and class II HLA loci were covered by the typing at four-digit resolution. The number of typed donors differed by locus: about 620-640 for A, B, C, DRB1 and DQB1; 522 for DQA1; some 610 for DPA1; and some 470 for DPB1. Four or five DR-DQ haplotypes were handled as single units for association and clustering because linkage in the cohort was strong. Among a few hundred genotyped donors of the cohort, an average of approximately 250,000 unique TCR beta nucleotide sequences were sequenced per donor, roughly a sixth of them non-productive.

Worth noting for this clone: Its antigen is currently not known. It has no much larger one-base neighbor in the sample; base qualities were not kept.

The library relied on the immunoSEQ multiplex PCR assay. The multiplex PCR relied on a mix of 60 forward primers for TCR Vbeta segments and 13 reverse primers for TCR Jbeta segments. The CDR3 region of rearranged TCR beta genes was amplified from genomic DNA by a multiplex PCR assay. On the Illumina HiSeq System, the amplified TCR beta libraries were sequenced as 87-base-pair reads. Per the source publication's procedure: A later analysis counted about 80 million unique TCR beta chains across the 550 to 700 repertoires, and roughly 9.9 million of these chains were shared by at least two donors. Raw reads were error-corrected and collapsed into unique sequences with a nearest-neighbor algorithm that merged closely related sequences to remove PCR and sequencing errors. Alignment of CDR3 sequences to IMGT reference sequences was used to assign V, D and J gene segments. For a sequence to be retained, at least a six-nucleotide match to both a V gene segment and a J gene segment was required. Rearrangements were classified as productive when the CDR3 lacked stop codons and remained in frame with V and J, and all other rearrangements were classified as non-productive. Following IMGT convention, CDR3 was defined as the stretch from the second conserved V-encoded cysteine up to the conserved J-encoded phenylalanine. The earlier analysis of about 530 of the donors excluded any sequence lacking an unambiguous match to a single V gene segment. In an earlier analysis of 587 of the donors, V segments were called functional above 56.7% productive rearrangements and were called segregating when the between-donor standard deviation exceeded 5%. A statistical classification framework was built for diagnosing cytomegalovirus status from the catalog of TCR beta chain sequences. In a later analysis, TCR nucleotide sequences were compared against IMGT/GENE-DB human TR gene sequences so that V and J genes could be assigned. The TCRdist pipeline was used in a later analysis to assign CDR3 sequences and most-parsimonious VDJ recombination scenarios. In a later analysis, each TCR beta chain was defined by its CDR3 amino acid sequence together with its V-gene family, and reads lacking a unique V-gene family were excluded. As a way to deal with suspected cross-contamination and a sequencing artifact, a later analysis dropped 450 to 600 nucleotide sequences that were highly shared and had low generation probability. In a later analysis, a clonal expansion index for each public chain was calculated from normalized within-repertoire ranks of inferred template counts. In a later analysis, generation probabilities were computed with a VDJ recombination model fitted to out-of-frame rearrangements, and the resulting probabilities were checked against IGoR. A later analysis scored TCR-TCR, TCR-HLA and TCR-CMV co-occurrence with hypergeometric tests, applying a repertoire-size bias correction to TCR pairs. False discovery rates were estimated in a later analysis by permuting HLA or CMV assignments 20 times. In a later analysis, co-occurring TCRs were grouped with DBSCAN, and TCRdist sequence similarity was added when clustering was performed within HLA-allele-positive subsets. Co-occurrence clustering excluded repertoires with fewer than 30,000 or more than 120,000 public chains, plus five with anomalous nucleotide sharing. Here the immuneACCESS table is served through TCRdb, limited to in-frame sequences with V and J called. Missing clones are a known gap in these copies; in checked studies unresolved V genes cover under half, and the rest lacks a known reason. V and J calls and clone size come straight from that table; D and trimming were deduced from the DNA. The sample table lists 120,000 or so clones, approximately 70% of them with a count of one. Of the sample, over 1.5% is held by the ten largest clones.

Study-wide conclusions, independent of this receptor: Linkage disequilibrium might explain the correlated functional status among segregating V segments, but an unknown experimental factor could not be excluded. The study gave a list of around 170 TCR beta chains associated with cytomegalovirus. In an earlier analysis of around 600 of the donors, most TCR beta V segments were observed in productive rearrangements about 87% or about 30% of the time, broadly matching IMGT annotations. Because counts were too low, seventeen rarely observed V segments, including chromosome 9 orphons, were excluded from the earlier analysis of roughly 580 of the donors. The presence/absence analyses assumed that sequencing depth was roughly uniform across donors, and that assumption may not be true. Most TCR sequences were seen in very few donors, while some public TCRs were found in many individuals. Three of the identified cytomegalovirus-associated TCR beta chains were confirmed in vitro to be specific for cytomegalovirus antigens. The classifier was reported to diagnose cytomegalovirus status with high specificity and sensitivity in both the original cohort and the validation cohort. A cluster of highly shared sequence variants was judged likely to be a technical artifact of the sequencing pipeline. Because HLA typing was unavailable for some donors at each locus, only the typed subset was used in association tests. A later analysis associated about 17,000 TCR beta sequences with specific HLA alleles at a false discovery rate of 0.05. Some IMGT-functional V segments, including TRBV6-2 and TRBV6-3, could not be told apart with the 87-base-pair reads, so those segments were excluded. Most CMV-associated TCR beta chains appeared to be HLA-restricted in a later analysis, and the HLA associations seemed to be driven largely by CMV exposure. In this cohort, only TCR beta chains were sequenced, and detectable features were limited by the absence of alpha or paired-chain data. A further reported finding was that TCR beta sequences accurately predicted the HLA-A and HLA-B alleles for most subjects in the first cohort. The only immune exposure information available for the cohort was CMV serostatus. In a later analysis, several top co-occurrence clusters were reported to appear linked to parvovirus B19, influenza, CMV and Epstein-Barr virus. The authors suggested that the approach could potentially be extended to other disease states and immunological phenotypes. A later genetic analysis reported fewer N-insertions in productive TCRs among donors in an Asian-associated ancestry cluster than the roughly 690-donor mean. A later analysis found that HLA-associated TCR beta chains were more clonally expanded and had lower generation probabilities than equally common non-associated chains. Strong co-occurrence of HLA alleles, especially DR and DQ, made assigning TCR associations to individual alleles difficult. In a later genetic analysis, a missense DCLRE1C variant was associated with V-gene and J-gene trimming of TCR beta chains, and the association was replicated in an independent cohort. A later analysis found that TCR association rates varied across HLA loci, with DRB1 alleles showing the most associated TCRs and HLA-C alleles the fewest.

The cohort consisted of hundreds of healthy bone marrow donors. At the time of sampling, every cohort member was nominally healthy, though immune exposures that went unrecorded were likely present. The donor tested CMV seronegative, placing the donor among the approximately 360 seronegative members of the cohort. Each donor provided a peripheral blood sample, and peripheral blood mononuclear cells were used for TCR beta sequencing. The Qiagen DNeasy Blood Extraction Kit was used to extract genomic DNA from the blood cell samples. The cysteine opens and the phenylalanine closes a CDR3 of 12 amino acids. The kept DNA is CDR3 alone, 36 bases in frame from the first base. V sheds 2 bases and J sheds 2 bases, leaving 3 bases between their ends. CDR1 and CDR2 are drawn from the germline V gene (reference sequence): SGHAT, FQDESV.

This clonotype originated in a young man in good health and CMV-seronegative. Sequencing was done on a sample of PBMCs. This chain joins TRBV11-1 to TRBJ1-1, with the D gene not clear enough to name. The CDR3 region reads CASSLRNTEAFF. The DNA reads as follows: TGTGCCAGCAGCTTACGTAACACTGAAGCTTTCTTT.